One sample yielded the 27 T cell receptor beta chains listed below, sequenced in a study of cytomegalovirus exposure and HLA in healthy donors. PCR was performed using 60 Vbeta and 13 Jbeta primers. Method: immunoSEQ multiplex PCR; TCRdb's copy keeps in-frame clones and lacks some. The repertoire holds around 110,000 clones, with more than 65% as singletons. Sequencing was done on a sample of PBMCs. These receptors all stem from a male donor in good health and CMV-seronegative.

A single count supports this clone. V gene TRBV5-1 combines with J gene TRBJ2-7, with TRBD1 matching over 8 bases. Germline assignment: CDR1 SGHRS and CDR2 YFSETQ. V lost 2 bases to trimming and J lost 7 bases; unmatched junction nucleotides: 14. The CDR3 length is 16 residues. The CDR3 coding sequence is TGCGCCAGCAGCTTATGGGCGATGACAGGGGTGGAGGAGCAGTACTTC. Translation: CASSLWAMTGVEEQYF. Variable domain in full (rest from reference TRBV5-1 and TRBJ2-7): KAGVTQTPRYLIKTRGQQVTLSCSPISGHRSVSWYQQTPGQGLQFLFEYFSETQRNKGNFPGRFSGRQFSNSRSEMNVSTLELGDSALYLCASSLWAMTGVEEQYFGPGTRLTVT.

V and J are TRBV5-1 and TRBJ1-2; no clear D. CDR1 is SGHRS, CDR2 YFSETQ, per germline. The CDR3 extends over 13 amino acids. V lost 2 bases, J lost 6 bases, and 11 bases lay in between. The CDR3: CASSFELSDGYTF. The CDR3 nucleotides read TGCGCCAGCAGCTTCGAGTTAAGCGATGGCTACACCTTC.

The chain recombines TRBV29-1 with TRBJ2-5; D might be TRBD1 (5 bases). The J call may be in error: the DNA end matches TRBJ2-7 better. The CDR3 has 14 amino acids. Germline CDR1 and CDR2: SQVTM and ANQGSEA. The DNA for the CDR3 is TGCAGCGTTGTGTTGCTACAGGCGACCTACGAGCAGTACTTC. This sequence encodes CSVVLLQATYEQYF.

The chain uses TRBV13 and TRBJ2-1, with TRBD2 matching 10 bases. The J segment lost 6 bases and the V segment lost 2 bases, leaving 4 bases of the junction unmatched. The V gene's germline CDR1 is PRHDT and CDR2 FYEKMQ (reference sequence). CDR3 size: 15 residues. The CDR3 spells CASSLWVAGGNEQFF. Here the CDR3 DNA reads TGTGCCAGCAGCTTATGGGTAGCGGGAGGCAATGAGCAGTTCTTC.

The chain links TRBV28 to TRBJ1-2; no clear D gene. CDR3 length: 14 residues. V was shortened by 2 bases and J by 8 bases, with 15 bases between the two germline ends. CDR1 and CDR2 from the germline V gene are MDHEN and SYDVKM. This chain's CDR3 is CASSLRQVAGGYTF. The DNA of the CDR3 is TGTGCCAGCAGTTTACGCCAGGTGGCTGGAGGCTACACCTTC.

J is TRBJ2-5 and V is TRBV25-1, with 12 bases identical to TRBD2. Trimming at V came to 6 bases and at J to 5 bases, leaving 7 bases not matched to a gene. This CDR3 spans 15 amino acids. Per the germline V gene, CDR1 is MGHDK and CDR2 is SYGVNS. CDR3 residues: CASSPTSGSFETQYF. The CDR3 DNA reads TGTGCCAGCAGCCCGACTAGCGGGAGTTTCGAGACCCAGTACTTC.

The sample holds one count of this clone. V usage is TRBV25-1 and J usage is TRBJ2-1; D is unclear. Trimming stripped 0 bases from V and 5 bases from J, with 8 bases between. This CDR3 region has 14 residues. From germline, CDR1 is MGHDK and CDR2 SYGVNS. The CDR3 sequence is CASSEYIGHNEQFF. The CDR3 DNA sequence: TGTGCCAGCAGTGAATATATTGGCCACAATGAGCAGTTCTTC.

This clone was counted a few times. The CDR3 is CASGVPGQGSAFF. The CDR3 DNA sequence: TGTGCCAGCGGAGTCCCGGGACAGGGATCGGCTTTCTTT. The V and J genes are TRBV7-6 and TRBJ1-1, with 9 bases that match TRBD1. J gave up 11 bases and V 8 bases, and 12 bases lay outside the gene matches. The CDR3 length is 13 residues. The germline V gene encodes CDR1 SGHVS and CDR2 FNYEAQ. Variable domain in full (rest from reference TRBV7-6 and TRBJ1-1): GAGVSQSPRYKVTKRGQDVALRCDPISGHVSLYWYRQALGQGPEFLTYFNYEAQQDKSGLPNDRFSAERPEGSISTLTIQRTEQRDSAMYRCASGVPGQGSAFFGQGTRLTVV.

V usage is TRBV5-6 and J usage is TRBJ1-5; no firm D call. V gave up 2 bases and J gave up 5 bases, with 17 bases separating them. CDR3 length: 16 residues. Germline V gene data show CDR1 as SGHDT and CDR2 as YYEEEE. The CDR3: CASSFRRGRSDQPQHF. CDR3 coding DNA: TGTGCCAGCAGCTTTCGACGAGGCCGGTCCGATCAGCCCCAGCATTTT.

The CDR3 nucleotides are TGTGCCAGCAGTGATTCAGGCGCTGGCTACACCTTC. This codes for CASSDSGAGYTF. The J gene is TRBJ1-2, the V gene TRBV6-5; D uncertain. This CDR3 region has 12 residues. Deletions cut 5 bases from V and 7 bases from J, with 11 bases between. Germline loops: CDR1 MNHEY, CDR2 SVGAGI.

The chain links TRBV6-1 to TRBJ1-2; 9 nucleotides line up with TRBD1. Germline values: CDR1 MNHNS, CDR2 SASEGT. The trim removed 7 bases at V and 7 bases at J, leaving 7 bases unmatched. CDR3 length equals 13 residues. The CDR3 nucleotides read TGTGCCAGCAACCCCGTACAGGGGGCTGGCTACACCTTC. Translated: CASNPVQGAGYTF.

This clone was detected only a few times. V and J are TRBV19 and TRBJ1-2, with D tentatively TRBD1 (6 bases). Trimming took 5 bases from V and 8 from J, leaving 21 bases between them. CDR3 length: 15 residues. Germline CDR1 and CDR2: LNHDA and SQIVND (reference sequence). The CDR3 coding sequence is TGTGCCAGTAGTGCGGACAGATTGCGTATTAAAGGCTACACCTTC. Protein: CASSADRLRIKGYTF.

The J gene is TRBJ2-1, the V gene TRBV7-9; TRBD2 aligns across 13 bases. V shed 6 bases and J 5 bases; nucleotides not matched to a gene: 7. Germline V lookup: CDR1 SEHNR, CDR2 FQNEAQ (reference sequence). The CDR3 sequence is 16 residues long. This CDR3 reads CASSSGTSGMDNEQFF. The CDR3 DNA reads as TGTGCCAGCAGTTCAGGGACTAGCGGGATGGACAATGAGCAGTTCTTC.

The gene calls are TRBV6-1 and TRBJ2-1; possible D gene TRBD1, 6 bases. V shed 3 bases and J shed 4 bases, with 10 bases lying between them. The germline gives CDR1 MNHNS, CDR2 SASEGT. The CDR3 loop spans 14 amino acids. DNA for the CDR3: TGTGCCAGCAGTGATACACAGGGATACAATGAGCAGTTCTTC. The encoded protein is CASSDTQGYNEQFF.

This chain links TRBV15 with TRBJ2-5, with D perhaps TRBD1 (5 bases). This CDR3 comprises 16 residues. V lost 0 bases to trimming and J lost 1 base, with 12 bases between them. Per the germline V gene, CDR1 is LNHNV and CDR2 is YYDKDF (reference sequence). DNA of the CDR3: TGTGCCACCAGCAGAGATAAGGGGTCCTCCCAAGAGACCCAGTACTTC. Encoded protein: CATSRDKGSSQETQYF.

This clone was counted once. The chain is built from TRBV5-4 and TRBJ2-7; the match to TRBD2 covers 10 bases. The CDR3 length is 15 residues. V was pared by 0 bases and J by 6 bases, with 6 bases of the junction left unmatched. Germline V lookup: CDR1 SGHNT, CDR2 YYREEE (reference sequence). CDR3 region: CASSLGGLAESEQYF. The CDR3 DNA reads as TGTGCCAGCAGCTTGGGTGGACTAGCGGAATCCGAGCAGTACTTC.

V is TRBV30 and J is TRBJ1-3; D is perhaps TRBD1 (5 bases). The V gene's germline CDR1 is GTSNPN and CDR2 SVGIG (reference sequence). The CDR3 is 14 residues long. V lost 5 bases to trimming and J lost 0 bases, with 11 bases between them. CDR3: CAWYEQASGNTIYF. The CDR3 DNA follows: TGTGCCTGGTACGAACAGGCCTCTGGAAACACCATATATTTT.

The chain uses TRBV4-1 and TRBJ2-1; TRBD2 might be the D (5 bases). CDR1 and CDR2 from the germline V gene are MGHRA and YSYEKL. Trimming took off 5 bases at V and 4 bases at J, with 12 bases between the two ends. The CDR3 has 14 residues. The CDR3 DNA sequence: TGCGCCAGCAGCGGCGGACTCCGATACAATGAGCAGTTCTTC. Translated, it gives CASSGGLRYNEQFF.

In its sample, this clone was seen a few times. J is TRBJ2-7 and V is TRBV28; D possibly corresponds to TRBD1 (6 bases). The CDR3 loop spans 14 amino acids. Germline V lookup: CDR1 MDHEN, CDR2 SYDVKM. Trimming removed 6 bases at V and 2 bases at J, with 14 bases between. CDR3 nucleotides: TGTGCCAGCAGGTCAGGGGTCGGACCCTACGAGCAGTACTTC. Translated, it gives CASRSGVGPYEQYF.

This chain joins TRBV5-4 and TRBJ1-5; 8 bases align to TRBD1. The V gene's germline CDR1 is SGHNT and CDR2 YYREEE (reference sequence). The CDR3 is 12 amino acids. The V and J ends lost 10 bases and 3 bases, in that order; junction bases with no gene match: 3. CDR3: CAWTGINQPQHF. The CDR3 DNA sequence: TGTGCCTGGACAGGGATCAATCAGCCCCAGCATTTT.

There are a few counts of this clone. The J gene is TRBJ1-2, the V gene TRBV5-1, with D perhaps TRBD1 (5 bases). Germline V gives CDR1 SGHRS, CDR2 YFSETQ. Trimming removed 1 base from V and 6 bases from J, with 10 bases in between. There are 13 residues in the CDR3. Here the CDR3 reads CASSLPGKDGYTF. The CDR3 coding sequence is TGCGCCAGCAGCTTGCCAGGGAAAGATGGCTACACCTTC. The variable domain in full, completed from reference TRBV5-1 and TRBJ1-2, reads KAGVTQTPRYLIKTRGQQVTLSCSPISGHRSVSWYQQTPGQGLQFLFEYFSETQRNKGNFPGRFSGRQFSNSRSEMNVSTLELGDSALYLCASSLPGKDGYTFGSGTRLTVV.

The chain uses TRBV9 and TRBJ1-1; TRBD1 matches 9 bases. The CDR3 extends over 15 amino acids. Germline CDR1 SGDLS, CDR2 YYNGEE. J gave up 3 bases and V 0 bases, and 3 bases lay outside the gene matches. The CDR3 bases are TGTGCCAGCAGCGTAGAAGGACAGGGGCACACTGAAGCTTTCTTT. Protein sequence: CASSVEGQGHTEAFF.

This sequence joins TRBV10-1 and TRBJ2-1; 9 nucleotides line up with TRBD2. J lost 7 bases, V lost 7 bases, and 11 bases had no gene match. CDR1 WNHNN and CDR2 SYGVQD come from the germline V gene (reference sequence). The CDR3 runs to 15 residues. Written as DNA, the CDR3 is TGCGCCAGCACTGAACGTCCTAGCGGGATAAATGAGCAGTTCTTC. Translation gives CASTERPSGINEQFF.

The J gene is TRBJ2-7, the V gene TRBV6-5, with D maybe TRBD2 (6 bases). The germline gives CDR1 MNHEY, CDR2 SVGAGI. Deletions cut 8 bases from V and 2 bases from J, with 13 bases between. The length of the CDR3 is 13 residues. The CDR3 coding sequence is TGTGCCAGCGGGGCGGGATCTACCTACGAGCAGTACTTC. This encodes CASGAGSTYEQYF.

V is TRBV6-6 and J is TRBJ2-7; 9 bases are shared with TRBD2. Germline lookup yields CDR1 MNHNY and CDR2 SVGAGI (reference sequence). The CDR3 has 14 residues. With 7 bases clipped from V and 0 bases from J, the junction kept 4 bases outside the gene matches. The CDR3 here is CASNLAGSSYEQYF. The DNA for the CDR3 is TGTGCCAGCAATCTAGCGGGGAGCTCCTACGAGCAGTACTTC.

The chain uses TRBV6-5 and TRBJ2-1; D might be TRBD2 (6 bases). Germline CDR1 MNHEY, CDR2 SVGAGI. This CDR3 contains 14 residues. V dropped 4 bases and J dropped 5 bases, with 12 bases sitting between them. This chain's CDR3 is CASSLQRVNNEQFF. Written as DNA, the CDR3 is TGTGCCAGCAGTTTACAGCGGGTAAACAATGAGCAGTTCTTC.

The chain recombines TRBV2 with TRBJ2-7; the D gene is possibly TRBD2 (6 bases). The V end was cut by 2 bases, the J end by 1 base, with 24 bases between. The CDR3 spans 19 residues. Germline lookup yields CDR1 SNHLY and CDR2 FYNNEI. CDR3 coding DNA: TGTGCCAGCAGTGAACAGCTAACGGGAGTTTGGGGAAGGTCCTACGAGCAGTACTTC. This codes for CASSEQLTGVWGRSYEQYF.